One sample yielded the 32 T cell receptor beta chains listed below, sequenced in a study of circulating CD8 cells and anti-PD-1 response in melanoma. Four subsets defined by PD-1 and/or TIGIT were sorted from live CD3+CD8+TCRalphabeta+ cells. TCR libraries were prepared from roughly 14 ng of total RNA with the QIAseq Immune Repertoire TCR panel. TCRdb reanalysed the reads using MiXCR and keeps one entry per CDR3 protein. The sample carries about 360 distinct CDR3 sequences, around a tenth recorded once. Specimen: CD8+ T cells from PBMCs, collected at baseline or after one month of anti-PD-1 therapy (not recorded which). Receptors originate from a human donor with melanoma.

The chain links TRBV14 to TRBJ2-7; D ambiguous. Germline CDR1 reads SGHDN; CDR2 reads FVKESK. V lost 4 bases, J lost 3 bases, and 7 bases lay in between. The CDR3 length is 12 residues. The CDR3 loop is CASSPANYEQYF. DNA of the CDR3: TGTGCCAGCAGCCCGGCGAACTACGAGCAGTACTTC.

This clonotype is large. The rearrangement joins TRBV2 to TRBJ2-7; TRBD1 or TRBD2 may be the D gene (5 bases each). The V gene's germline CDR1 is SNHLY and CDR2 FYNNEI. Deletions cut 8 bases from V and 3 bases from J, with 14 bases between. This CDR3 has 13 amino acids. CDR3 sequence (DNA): TGTGCCAGCTGCGAGGGGCATTTCTACGAGCAGTACTTC. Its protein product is CASCEGHFYEQYF.

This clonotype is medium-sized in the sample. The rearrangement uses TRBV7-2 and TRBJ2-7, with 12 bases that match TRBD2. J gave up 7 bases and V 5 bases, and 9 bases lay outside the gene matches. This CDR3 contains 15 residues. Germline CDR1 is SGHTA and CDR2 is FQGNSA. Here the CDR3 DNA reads TGTGCCAGCAGCAACCGGACTAGCGGGAACCGAGAGCAGTACTTC. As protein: CASSNRTSGNREQYF.

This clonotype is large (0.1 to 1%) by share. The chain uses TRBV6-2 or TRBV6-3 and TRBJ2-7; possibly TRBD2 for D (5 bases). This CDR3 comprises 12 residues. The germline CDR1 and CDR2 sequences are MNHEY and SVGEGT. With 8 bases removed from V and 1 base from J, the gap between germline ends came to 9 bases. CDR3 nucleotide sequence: TGTGCCAGCTTCAGCGGATCCTACGAGCAGTACTTC. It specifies CASFSGSYEQYF.

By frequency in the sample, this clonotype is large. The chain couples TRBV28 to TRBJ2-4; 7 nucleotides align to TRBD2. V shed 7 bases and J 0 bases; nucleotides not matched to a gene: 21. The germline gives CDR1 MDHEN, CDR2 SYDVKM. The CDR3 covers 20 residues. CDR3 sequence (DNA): TGTGCCAGCAAGCCACCCGACGCGGGACTAAACATCCTAGCCAAAAACATTCAGTACTTC. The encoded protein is CASKPPDAGLNILAKNIQYF.

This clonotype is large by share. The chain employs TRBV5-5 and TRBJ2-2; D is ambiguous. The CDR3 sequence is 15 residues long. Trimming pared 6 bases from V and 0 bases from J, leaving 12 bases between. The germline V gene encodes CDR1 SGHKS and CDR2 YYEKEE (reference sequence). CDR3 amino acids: CASTWAGTNTGELFF. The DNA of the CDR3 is TGTGCCAGCACCTGGGCCGGTACGAACACCGGGGAGCTGTTTTTT.

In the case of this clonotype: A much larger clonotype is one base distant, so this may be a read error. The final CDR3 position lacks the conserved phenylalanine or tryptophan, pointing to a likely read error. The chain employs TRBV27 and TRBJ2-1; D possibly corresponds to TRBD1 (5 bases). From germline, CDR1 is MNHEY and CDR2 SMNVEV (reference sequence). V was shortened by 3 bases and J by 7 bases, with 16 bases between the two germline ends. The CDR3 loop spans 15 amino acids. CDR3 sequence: CASSFYGAELNEQFL. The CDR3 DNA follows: TGTGCCAGCAGTTTTTATGGGGCAGAATTGAATGAGCAGTTCCTC.

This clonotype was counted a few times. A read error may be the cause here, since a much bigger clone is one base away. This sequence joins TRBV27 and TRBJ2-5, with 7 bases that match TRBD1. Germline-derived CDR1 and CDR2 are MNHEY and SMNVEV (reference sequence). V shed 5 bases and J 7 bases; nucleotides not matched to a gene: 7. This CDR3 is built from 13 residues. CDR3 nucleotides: TGTGCCAGCAGTCCCTCCCGACAGGGGACCCAGTACTTC. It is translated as CASSPSRQGTQYF.

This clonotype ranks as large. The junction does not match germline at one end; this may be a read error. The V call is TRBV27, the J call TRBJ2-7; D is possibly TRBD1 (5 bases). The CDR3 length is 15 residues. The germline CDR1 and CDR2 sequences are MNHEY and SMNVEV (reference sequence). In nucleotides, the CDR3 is TGTGCCAGCAGTTTATCGACAGCGTCCTCCCACGAGCAGTACTTC. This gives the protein CASSLSTASSHEQYF.

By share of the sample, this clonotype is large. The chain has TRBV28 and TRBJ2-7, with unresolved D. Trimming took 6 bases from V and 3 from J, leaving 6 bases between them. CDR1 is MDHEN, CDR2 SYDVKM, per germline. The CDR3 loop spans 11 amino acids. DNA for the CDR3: TGTGCCAGCAGCCCCCTCTACGAGCAGTACTTC. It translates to CASSPLYEQYF.

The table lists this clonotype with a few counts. DNA of the CDR3: TGTGCCAGCAGCTTCGGCAGGGGAAGGTCCTACGAGCAGTACTTC. It is translated as CASSFGRGRSYEQYF. This chain connects TRBV5-4 to TRBJ2-7; TRBD1 is a possible D gene (6 bases). CDR3 size: 15 residues. From germline, CDR1 is SGHNT and CDR2 YYREEE (reference sequence). V was pared by 2 bases and J by 1 base, with 13 bases between.

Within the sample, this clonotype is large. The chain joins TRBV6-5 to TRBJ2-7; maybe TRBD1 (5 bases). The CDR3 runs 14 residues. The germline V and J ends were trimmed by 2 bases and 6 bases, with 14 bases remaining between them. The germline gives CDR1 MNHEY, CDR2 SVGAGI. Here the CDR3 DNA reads TGTGCCAGCAGTTACGGGTCAGGGCGGATCGAGCAGTACTTC. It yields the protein CASSYGSGRIEQYF.

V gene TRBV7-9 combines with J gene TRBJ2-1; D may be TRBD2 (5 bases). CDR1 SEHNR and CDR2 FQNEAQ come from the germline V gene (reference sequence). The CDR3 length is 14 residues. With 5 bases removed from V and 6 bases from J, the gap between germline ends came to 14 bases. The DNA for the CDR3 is TGTGCCAGCAGCCCGGACTCCATCGGCAATGAGCAGTTCTTC. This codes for CASSPDSIGNEQFF.

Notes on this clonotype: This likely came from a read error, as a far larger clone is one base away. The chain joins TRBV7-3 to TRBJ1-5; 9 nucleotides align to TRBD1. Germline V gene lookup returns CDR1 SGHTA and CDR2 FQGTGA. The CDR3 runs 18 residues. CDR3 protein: CAGSTGTGSFQGNQPQHF. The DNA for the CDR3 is TGTGCCGGCAGTACCGGGACAGGGAGTTTTCAGGGCAATCAGCCCCAGCATTTT.

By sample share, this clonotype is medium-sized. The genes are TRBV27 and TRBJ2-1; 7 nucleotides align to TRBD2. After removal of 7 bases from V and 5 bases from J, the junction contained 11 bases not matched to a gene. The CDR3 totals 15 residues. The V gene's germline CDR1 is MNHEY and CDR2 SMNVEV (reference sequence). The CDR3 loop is CASNFGWGGNNEQFF. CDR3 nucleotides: TGTGCCAGCAATTTTGGCTGGGGGGGAAACAATGAGCAGTTCTTC.

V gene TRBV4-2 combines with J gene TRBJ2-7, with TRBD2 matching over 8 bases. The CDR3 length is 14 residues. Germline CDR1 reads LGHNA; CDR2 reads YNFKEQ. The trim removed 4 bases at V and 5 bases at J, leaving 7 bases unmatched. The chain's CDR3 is CASSPTGGRDEQYF. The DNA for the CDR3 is TGTGCCAGCAGCCCGACGGGGGGGAGGGACGAGCAGTACTTC.

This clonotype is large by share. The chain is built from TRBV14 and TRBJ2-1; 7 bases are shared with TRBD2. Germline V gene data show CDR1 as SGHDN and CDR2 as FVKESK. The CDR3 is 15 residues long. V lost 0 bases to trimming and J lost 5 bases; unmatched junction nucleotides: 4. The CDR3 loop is CASSQESAGDNEQFF. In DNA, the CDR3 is TGTGCCAGCAGCCAAGAATCGGCGGGAGACAATGAGCAGTTCTTC.

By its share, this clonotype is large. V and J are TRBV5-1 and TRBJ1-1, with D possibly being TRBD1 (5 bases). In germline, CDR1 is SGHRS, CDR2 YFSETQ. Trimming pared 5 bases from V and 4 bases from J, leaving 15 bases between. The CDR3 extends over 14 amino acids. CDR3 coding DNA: TGCGCCAGCAGGCAAACGACAGATCCCACTGAAGCTTTCTTT. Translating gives CASRQTTDPTEAFF.

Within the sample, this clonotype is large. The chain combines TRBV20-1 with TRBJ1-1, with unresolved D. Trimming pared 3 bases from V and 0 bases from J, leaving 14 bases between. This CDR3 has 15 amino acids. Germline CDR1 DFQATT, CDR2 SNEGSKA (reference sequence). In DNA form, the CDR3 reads TGCAGTGCTAGGGCTTCCCCGGGCCTGAACACTGAAGCTTTCTTT. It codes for CSARASPGLNTEAFF.

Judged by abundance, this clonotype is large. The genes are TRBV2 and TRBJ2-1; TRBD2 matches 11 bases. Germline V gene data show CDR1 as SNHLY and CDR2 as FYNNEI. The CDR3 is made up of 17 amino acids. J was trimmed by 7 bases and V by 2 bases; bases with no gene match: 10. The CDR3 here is CASSEKIAGGPKNEQFF. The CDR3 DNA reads TGTGCCAGCAGTGAAAAAATAGCGGGAGGGCCTAAGAATGAGCAGTTCTTC.

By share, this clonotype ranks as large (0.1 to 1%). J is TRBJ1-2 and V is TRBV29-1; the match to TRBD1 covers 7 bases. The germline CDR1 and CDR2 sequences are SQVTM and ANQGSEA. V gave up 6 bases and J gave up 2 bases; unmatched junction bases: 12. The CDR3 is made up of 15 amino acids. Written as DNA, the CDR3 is TGCAGCGTCGACACGACAGGGAAATGGAACTATGGCTACACCTTC. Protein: CSVDTTGKWNYGYTF.

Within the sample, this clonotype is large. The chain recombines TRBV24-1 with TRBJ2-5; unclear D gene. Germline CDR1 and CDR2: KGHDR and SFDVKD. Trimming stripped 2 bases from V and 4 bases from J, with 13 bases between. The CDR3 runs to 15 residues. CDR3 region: CATSDSLNPGETQYF. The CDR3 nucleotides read TGTGCCACCAGTGATTCCCTGAACCCAGGAGAGACCCAGTACTTC.

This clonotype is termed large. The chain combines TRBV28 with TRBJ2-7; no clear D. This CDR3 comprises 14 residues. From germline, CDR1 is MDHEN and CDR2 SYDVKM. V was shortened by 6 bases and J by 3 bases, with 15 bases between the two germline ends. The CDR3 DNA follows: TGTGCCAGCAGGGTAAGGGTGGCCTTCTACGAGCAGTACTTC. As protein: CASRVRVAFYEQYF.

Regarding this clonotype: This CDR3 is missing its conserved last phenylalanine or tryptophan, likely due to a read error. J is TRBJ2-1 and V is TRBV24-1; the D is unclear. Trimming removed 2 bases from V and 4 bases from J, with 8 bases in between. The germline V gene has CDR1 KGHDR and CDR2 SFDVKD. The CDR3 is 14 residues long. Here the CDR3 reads CATSDSEPYNEQFL. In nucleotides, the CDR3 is TGTGCCACCAGTGATTCCGAGCCTTACAATGAGCAGTTCCTC.

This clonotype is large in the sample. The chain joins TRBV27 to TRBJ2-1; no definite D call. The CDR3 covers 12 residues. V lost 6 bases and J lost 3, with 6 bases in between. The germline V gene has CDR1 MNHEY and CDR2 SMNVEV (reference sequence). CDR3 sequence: CASRDGYNEQFF. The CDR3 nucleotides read TGTGCCAGCAGGGACGGCTACAATGAGCAGTTCTTC.

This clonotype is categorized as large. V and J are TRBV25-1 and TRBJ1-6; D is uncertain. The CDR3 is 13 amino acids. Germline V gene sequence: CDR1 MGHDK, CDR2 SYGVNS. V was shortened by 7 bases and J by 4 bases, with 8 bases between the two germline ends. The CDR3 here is CASKVGYNSPLHF. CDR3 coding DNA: TGTGCCAGCAAAGTCGGATATAATTCACCCCTCCACTTT.

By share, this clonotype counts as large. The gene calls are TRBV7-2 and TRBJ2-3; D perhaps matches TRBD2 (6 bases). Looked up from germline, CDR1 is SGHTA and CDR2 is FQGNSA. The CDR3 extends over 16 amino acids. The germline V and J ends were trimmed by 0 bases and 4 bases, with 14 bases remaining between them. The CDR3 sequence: CASSLARVAAPDTQYF. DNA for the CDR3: TGTGCCAGCAGCTTAGCACGGGTAGCGGCCCCAGATACGCAGTATTTT.

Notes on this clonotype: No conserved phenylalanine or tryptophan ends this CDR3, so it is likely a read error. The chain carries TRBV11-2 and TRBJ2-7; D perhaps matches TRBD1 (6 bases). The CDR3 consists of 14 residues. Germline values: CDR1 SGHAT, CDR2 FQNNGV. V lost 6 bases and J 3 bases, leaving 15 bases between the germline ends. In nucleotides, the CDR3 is TGTGCCAGCAGAGATCCGGGACAAGACTACGAGCAGTACCTC. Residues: CASRDPGQDYEQYL.

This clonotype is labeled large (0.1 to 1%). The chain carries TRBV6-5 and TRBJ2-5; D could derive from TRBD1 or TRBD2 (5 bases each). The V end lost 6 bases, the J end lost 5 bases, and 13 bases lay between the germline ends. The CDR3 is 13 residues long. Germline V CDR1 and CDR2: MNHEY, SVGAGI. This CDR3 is CASSPGPGETQYF. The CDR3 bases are TGTGCCAGCAGCCCGGGGCCGGGGGAGACCCAGTACTTC.

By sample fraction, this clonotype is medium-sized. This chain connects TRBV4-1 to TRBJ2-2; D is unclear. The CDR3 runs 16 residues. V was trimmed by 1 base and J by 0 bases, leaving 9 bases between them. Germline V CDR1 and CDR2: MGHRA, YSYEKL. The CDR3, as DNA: TGCGCCAGCAGCCAAGTAGCAGGAACGAACACCGGGGAGCTGTTTTTT. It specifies CASSQVAGTNTGELFF.

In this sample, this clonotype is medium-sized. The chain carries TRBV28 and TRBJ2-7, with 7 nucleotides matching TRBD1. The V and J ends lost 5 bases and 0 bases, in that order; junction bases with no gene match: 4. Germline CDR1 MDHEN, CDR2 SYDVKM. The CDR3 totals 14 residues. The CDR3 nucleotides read TGTGCCAGCAGTGGGACAGCCTTCTCCTACGAGCAGTACTTC. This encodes CASSGTAFSYEQYF.

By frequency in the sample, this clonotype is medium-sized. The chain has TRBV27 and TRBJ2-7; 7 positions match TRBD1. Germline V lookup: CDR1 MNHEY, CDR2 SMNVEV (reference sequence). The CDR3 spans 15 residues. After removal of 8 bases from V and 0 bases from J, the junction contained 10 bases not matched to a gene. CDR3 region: CASHSGTVSSYEQYF. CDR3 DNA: TGTGCCAGCCACTCCGGGACAGTTAGCTCCTACGAGCAGTACTTC.